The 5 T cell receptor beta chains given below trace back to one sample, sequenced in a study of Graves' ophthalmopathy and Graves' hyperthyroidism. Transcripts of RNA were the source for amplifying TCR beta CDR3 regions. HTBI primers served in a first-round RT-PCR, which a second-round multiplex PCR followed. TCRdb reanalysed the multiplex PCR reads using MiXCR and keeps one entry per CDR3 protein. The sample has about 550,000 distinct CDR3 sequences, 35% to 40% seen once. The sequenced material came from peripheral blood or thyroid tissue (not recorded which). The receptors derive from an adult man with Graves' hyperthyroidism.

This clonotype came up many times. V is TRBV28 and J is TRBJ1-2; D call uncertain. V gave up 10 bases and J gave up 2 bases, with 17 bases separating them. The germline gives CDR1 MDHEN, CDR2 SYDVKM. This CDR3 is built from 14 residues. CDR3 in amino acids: CATALSGGNYGYTF. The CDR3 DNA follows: TGTGCCACCGCCTTAAGCGGAGGGAACTATGGCTACACCTTC.

CDR3 loop: CSARLTGGGIGQPQHF. CDR3 bases: TGCAGTGCGAGACTGACAGGGGGGGGTATCGGGCAGCCCCAGCATTTT. The chain joins TRBV20-1 to TRBJ1-5; 9 bases agree with TRBD1. Germline V gene lookup returns CDR1 DFQATT and CDR2 SNEGSKA (reference sequence). The CDR3 sequence is 16 residues long. V dropped 6 bases and J dropped 7; count of bases not matched to a gene: 16.

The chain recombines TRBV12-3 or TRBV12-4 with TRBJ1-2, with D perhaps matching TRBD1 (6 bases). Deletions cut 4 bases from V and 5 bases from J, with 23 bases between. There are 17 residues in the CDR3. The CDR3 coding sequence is TGTGCCAGCAGTTACTTTGGTATTGGGGGCAGGGCTTATGGCTACACCTTC. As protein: CASSYFGIGGRAYGYTF.

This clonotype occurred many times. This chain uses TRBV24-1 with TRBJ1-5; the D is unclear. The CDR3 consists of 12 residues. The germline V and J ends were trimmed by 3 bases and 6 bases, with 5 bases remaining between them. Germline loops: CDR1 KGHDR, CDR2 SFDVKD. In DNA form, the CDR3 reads TGTGCCACCAGTGATGAGGGTCAGCCCCAGCATTTT. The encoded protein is CATSDEGQPQHF.

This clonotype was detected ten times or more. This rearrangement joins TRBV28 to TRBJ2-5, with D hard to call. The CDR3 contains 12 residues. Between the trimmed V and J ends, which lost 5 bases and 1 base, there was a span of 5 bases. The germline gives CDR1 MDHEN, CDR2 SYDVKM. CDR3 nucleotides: TGTGCCAGCAGTCGTACCCAAGAGACCCAGTACTTC. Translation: CASSRTQETQYF.